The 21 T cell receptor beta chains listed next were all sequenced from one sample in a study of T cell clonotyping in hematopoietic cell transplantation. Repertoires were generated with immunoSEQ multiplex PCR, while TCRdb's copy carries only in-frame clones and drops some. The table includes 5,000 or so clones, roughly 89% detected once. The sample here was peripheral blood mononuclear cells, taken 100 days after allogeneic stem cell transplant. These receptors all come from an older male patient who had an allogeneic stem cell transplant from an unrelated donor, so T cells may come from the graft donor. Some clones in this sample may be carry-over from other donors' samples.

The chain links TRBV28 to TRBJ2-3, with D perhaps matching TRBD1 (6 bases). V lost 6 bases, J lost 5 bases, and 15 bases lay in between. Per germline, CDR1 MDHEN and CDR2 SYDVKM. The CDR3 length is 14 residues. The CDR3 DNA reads TGTGCCAGCAGCACCCGGGACAAAATAGATACGCAGTATTTT. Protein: CASSTRDKIDTQYF.

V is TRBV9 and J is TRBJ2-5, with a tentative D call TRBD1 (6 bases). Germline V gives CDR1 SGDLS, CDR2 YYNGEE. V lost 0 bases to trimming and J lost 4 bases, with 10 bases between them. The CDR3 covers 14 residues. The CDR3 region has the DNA TGTGCCAGCAGCGTAGGTCGAGGGGGAGAGACCCAGTACTTC. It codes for CASSVGRGGETQYF.

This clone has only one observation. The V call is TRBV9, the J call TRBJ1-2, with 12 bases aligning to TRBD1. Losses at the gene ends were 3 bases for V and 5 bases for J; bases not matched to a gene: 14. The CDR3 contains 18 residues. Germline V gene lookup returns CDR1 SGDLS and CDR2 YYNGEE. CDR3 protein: CASSGRGWGQGAQYGYTF. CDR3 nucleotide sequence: TGTGCCAGCAGCGGCCGGGGGTGGGGACAGGGGGCGCAATATGGCTACACCTTC.

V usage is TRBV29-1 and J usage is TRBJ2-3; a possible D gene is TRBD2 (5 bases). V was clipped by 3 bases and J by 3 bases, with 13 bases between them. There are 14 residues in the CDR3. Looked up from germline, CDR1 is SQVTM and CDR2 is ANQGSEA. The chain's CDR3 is CSVDKRGVTDTQYF. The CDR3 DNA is TGCAGCGTTGATAAACGGGGAGTGACAGATACGCAGTATTTT.

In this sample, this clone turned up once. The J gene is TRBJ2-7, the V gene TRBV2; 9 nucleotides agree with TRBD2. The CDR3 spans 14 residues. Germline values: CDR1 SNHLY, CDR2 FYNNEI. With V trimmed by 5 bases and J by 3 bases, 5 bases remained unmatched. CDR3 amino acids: CASSLSGRLYEQYF. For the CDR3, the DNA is TGTGCCAGCAGTCTTAGCGGGAGACTCTACGAGCAGTACTTC.

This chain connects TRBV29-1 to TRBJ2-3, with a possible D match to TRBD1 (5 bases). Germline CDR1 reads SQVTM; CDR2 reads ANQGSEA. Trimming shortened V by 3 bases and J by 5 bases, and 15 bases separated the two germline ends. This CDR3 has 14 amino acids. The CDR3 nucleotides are TGCAGCGTTGATATAAGGGGTGCACAAGATACGCAGTATTTT. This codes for CSVDIRGAQDTQYF.

The CDR3 DNA is TGCGCCAGCGGGAGACTAGCGGGAGAGGGAGATACGCAGTATTTT. Amino acid sequence: CASGRLAGEGDTQYF. The chain is built from TRBV4-1 and TRBJ2-3, with 12 bases lining up with TRBD2. Germline CDR1 and CDR2: MGHRA and YSYEKL. CDR3 length: 15 residues. The J segment lost 5 bases and the V segment lost 8 bases, leaving 8 bases of the junction unmatched.

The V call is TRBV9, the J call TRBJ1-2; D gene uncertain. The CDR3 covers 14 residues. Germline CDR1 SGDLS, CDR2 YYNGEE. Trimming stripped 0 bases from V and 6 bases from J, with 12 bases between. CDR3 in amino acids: CASSVAFVGDGYTF. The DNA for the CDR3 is TGTGCCAGCAGCGTAGCTTTCGTAGGTGATGGCTACACCTTC.

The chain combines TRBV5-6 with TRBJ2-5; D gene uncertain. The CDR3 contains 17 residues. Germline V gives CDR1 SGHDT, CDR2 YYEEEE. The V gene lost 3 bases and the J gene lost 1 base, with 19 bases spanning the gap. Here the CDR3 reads CASSSGPGRNSQETQYF. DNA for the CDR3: TGTGCCAGCAGCTCCGGGCCCGGACGAAATAGCCAAGAGACCCAGTACTTC.

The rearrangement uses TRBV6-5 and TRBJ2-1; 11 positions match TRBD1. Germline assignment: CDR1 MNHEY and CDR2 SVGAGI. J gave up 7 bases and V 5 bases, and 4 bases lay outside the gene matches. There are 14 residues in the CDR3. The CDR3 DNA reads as TGTGCCAGCAGTGGGACAGGGGGTAAGAATGAGCAGTTCTTC. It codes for CASSGTGGKNEQFF.

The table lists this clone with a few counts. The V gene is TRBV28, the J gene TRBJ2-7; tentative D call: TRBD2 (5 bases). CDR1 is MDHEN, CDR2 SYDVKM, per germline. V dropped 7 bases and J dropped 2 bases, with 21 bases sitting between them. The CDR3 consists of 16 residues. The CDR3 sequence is CASTPTGGPGTYEQYF. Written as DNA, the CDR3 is TGTGCCAGCACCCCTACCGGCGGGCCTGGGACCTACGAGCAGTACTTC.

The CDR3 sequence: CASSRTGGQETQYF. The CDR3 region has the DNA TGTGCCAGCAGTCGGACAGGGGGCCAAGAGACCCAGTACTTC. The V call is TRBV27, the J call TRBJ2-5; TRBD1 matches at 10 bases. V lost 5 bases and J lost 1; bases outside the gene matches: 1. Per the germline V gene, CDR1 is MNHEY and CDR2 is SMNVEV (reference sequence). This CDR3 spans 14 amino acids.

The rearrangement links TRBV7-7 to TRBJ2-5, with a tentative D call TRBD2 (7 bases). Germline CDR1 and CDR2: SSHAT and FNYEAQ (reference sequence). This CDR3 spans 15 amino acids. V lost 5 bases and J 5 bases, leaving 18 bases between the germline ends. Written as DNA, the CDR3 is TGTGCCAGCAGCGTAGACCTGGGGGGGCCGGAGACCCAGTACTTC. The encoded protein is CASSVDLGGPETQYF.

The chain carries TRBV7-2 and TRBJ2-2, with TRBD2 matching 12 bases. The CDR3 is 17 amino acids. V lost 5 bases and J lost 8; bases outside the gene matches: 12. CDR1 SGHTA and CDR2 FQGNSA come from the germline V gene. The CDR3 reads CASSALSWTSGIGELFF. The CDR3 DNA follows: TGTGCCAGCAGCGCATTAAGCTGGACTAGCGGGATAGGGGAGCTGTTTTTT.

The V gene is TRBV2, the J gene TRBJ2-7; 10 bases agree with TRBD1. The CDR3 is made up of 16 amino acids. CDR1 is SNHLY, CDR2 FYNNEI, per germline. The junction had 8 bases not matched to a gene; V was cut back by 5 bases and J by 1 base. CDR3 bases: TGTGCCAGCAGTTCCCCCCCGGGACAGGGGTCCTACGAGCAGTACTTC. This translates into CASSSPPGQGSYEQYF.

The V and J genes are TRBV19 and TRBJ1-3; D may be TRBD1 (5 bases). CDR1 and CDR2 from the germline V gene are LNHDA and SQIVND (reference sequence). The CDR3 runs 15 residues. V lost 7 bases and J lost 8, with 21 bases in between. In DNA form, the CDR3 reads TGTGCCAGTACCCCCGACCAGGGTGAGTCGGACACCATATATTTT. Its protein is CASTPDQGESDTIYF.

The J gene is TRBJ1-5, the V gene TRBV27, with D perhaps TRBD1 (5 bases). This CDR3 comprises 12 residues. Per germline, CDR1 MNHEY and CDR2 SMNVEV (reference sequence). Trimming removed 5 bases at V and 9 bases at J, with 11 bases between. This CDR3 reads CASSPTGGPQHF. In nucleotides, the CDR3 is TGTGCCAGCAGTCCTACGGGGGGGCCCCAGCATTTT.

CDR3 coding DNA: TGTGCCAGCAGTGAAGCGGGGCAGGCCCTGAACGAGCAGTACTTC. The encoded protein is CASSEAGQALNEQYF. This sequence joins TRBV6-1 and TRBJ2-7; D perhaps matches TRBD1 (5 bases). Trimming stripped 0 bases from V and 5 bases from J, with 14 bases between. Germline CDR1 is MNHNS and CDR2 is SASEGT. This CDR3 contains 15 residues.

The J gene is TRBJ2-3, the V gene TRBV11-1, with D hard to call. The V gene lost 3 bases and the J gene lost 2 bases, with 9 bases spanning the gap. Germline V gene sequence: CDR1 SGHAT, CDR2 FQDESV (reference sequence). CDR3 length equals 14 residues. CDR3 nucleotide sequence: TGTGCCAGCAGCTTGGAAGTGGCCACAGATACGCAGTATTTT. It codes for CASSLEVATDTQYF.

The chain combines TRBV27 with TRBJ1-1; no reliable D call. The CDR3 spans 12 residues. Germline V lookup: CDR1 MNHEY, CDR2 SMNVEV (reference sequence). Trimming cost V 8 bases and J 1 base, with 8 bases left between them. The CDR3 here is CASLAANTEAFF. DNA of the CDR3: TGTGCCAGCCTCGCAGCGAACACTGAAGCTTTCTTT.

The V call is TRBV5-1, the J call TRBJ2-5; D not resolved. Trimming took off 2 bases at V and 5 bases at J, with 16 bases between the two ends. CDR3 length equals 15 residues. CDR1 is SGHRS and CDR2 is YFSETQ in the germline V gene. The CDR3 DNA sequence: TGCGCCAGCAGCTTCGGCGGTCGAGTATCTGAGACCCAGTACTTC. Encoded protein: CASSFGGRVSETQYF.